The T cell receptor beta chain under discussion was sequenced for a study of identical twins. The CDR3 has 17 amino acids. Germline-derived CDR1 and CDR2 are SGHDN and FVKESK. The trim removed 3 bases at V and 0 bases at J, leaving 10 bases unmatched. Study-level findings and limits: Within cord blood, abundant beta clonotypes carried fewer insertions, but memory repertoires showed no such trend. Beta out-of-frame sequences showed weaker excess twin sharing. Invariant MAIT and iNKT cells could partly confound zero-insertion analyses. Out-of-frame alpha sequences common to twins exhibited an excess of low generation probability.

This clonotype has only a few counts. Its matching antigen is unknown. Each CDR3 protein gets one entry after TCRdb re-called the 5' RACE reads with MiXCR. The sample holds 690,000 or so distinct CDR3 sequences, around 6% seen once. The source material was naive T cells sorted from blood. The sequence derives from a man aged 18 to 29 in good health. J is TRBJ2-5 and V is TRBV14; TRBD1 agrees at 7 bases. The CDR3 here is CASSHTPHRGHQETQYF. The DNA for the CDR3 is TGTGCCAGCAGCCACACCCCCCACAGGGGTCACCAAGAGACCCAGTACTTC.